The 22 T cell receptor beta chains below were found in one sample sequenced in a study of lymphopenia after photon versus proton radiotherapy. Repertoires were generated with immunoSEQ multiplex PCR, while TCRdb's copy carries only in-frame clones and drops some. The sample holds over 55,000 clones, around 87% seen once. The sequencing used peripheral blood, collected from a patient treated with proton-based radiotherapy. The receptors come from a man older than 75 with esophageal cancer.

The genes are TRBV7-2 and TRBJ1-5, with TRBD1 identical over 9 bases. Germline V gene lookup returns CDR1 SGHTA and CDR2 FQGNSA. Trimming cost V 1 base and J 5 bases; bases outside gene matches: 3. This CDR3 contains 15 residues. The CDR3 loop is CASSLEGQGYQPQHF. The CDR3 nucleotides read TGTGCCAGCAGCTTAGAAGGACAGGGGTATCAGCCCCAGCATTTT.

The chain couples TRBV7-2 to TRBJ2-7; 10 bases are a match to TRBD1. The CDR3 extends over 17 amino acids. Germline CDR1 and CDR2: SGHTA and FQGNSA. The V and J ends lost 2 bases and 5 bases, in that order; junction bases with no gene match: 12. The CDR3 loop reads CASSLFLAGQGFNEQYF. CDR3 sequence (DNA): TGTGCCAGCAGCTTATTCTTGGCGGGACAGGGGTTCAACGAGCAGTACTTC.

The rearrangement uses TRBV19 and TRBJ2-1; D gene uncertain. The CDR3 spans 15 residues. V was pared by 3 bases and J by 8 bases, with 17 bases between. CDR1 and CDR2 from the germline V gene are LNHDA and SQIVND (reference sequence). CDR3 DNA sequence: TGTGCCAGTAGTATTGAGCCGTCTAGTTATGATGAGCAGTTCTTC. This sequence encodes CASSIEPSSYDEQFF.

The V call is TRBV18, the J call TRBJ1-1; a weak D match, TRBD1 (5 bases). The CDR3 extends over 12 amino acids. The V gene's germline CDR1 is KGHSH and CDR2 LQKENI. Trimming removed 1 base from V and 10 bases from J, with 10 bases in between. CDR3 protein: CASSPLGEGAFF. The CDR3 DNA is TGTGCCAGCTCACCACTGGGGGAAGGAGCTTTCTTT.

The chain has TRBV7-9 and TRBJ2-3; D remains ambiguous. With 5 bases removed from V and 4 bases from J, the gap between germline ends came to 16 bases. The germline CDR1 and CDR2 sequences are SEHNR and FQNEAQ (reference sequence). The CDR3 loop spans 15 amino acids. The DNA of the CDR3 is TGTGCCAGCAGCCCCACGGGCGAGGCCCCAGATACGCAGTATTTT. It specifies CASSPTGEAPDTQYF.

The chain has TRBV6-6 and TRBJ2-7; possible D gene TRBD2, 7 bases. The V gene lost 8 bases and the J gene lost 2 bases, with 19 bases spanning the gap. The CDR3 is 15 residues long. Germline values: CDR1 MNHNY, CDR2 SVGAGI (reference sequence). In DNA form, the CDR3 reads TGTGCCAGCCTTAGGGGGGGAGAAGCTGCCTACGAGCAGTACTTC. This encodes CASLRGGEAAYEQYF.

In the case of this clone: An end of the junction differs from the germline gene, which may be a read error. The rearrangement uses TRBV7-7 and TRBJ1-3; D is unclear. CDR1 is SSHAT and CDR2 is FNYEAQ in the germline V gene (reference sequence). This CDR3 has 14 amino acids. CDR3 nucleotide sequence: TGTGCTAGCAGCTTAGACTATGGCAGCCACACCATATATTTT. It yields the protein CASSLDYGSHTIYF.

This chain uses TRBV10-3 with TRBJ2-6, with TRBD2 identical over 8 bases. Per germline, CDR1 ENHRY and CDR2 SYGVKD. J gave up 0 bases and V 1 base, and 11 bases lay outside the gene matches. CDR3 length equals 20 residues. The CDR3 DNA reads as TGTGCCATCAGTGAGTTCGGGCTAGCGGGCTCCACCTCTGGGGCCAACGTCCTGACTTTC. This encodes CAISEFGLAGSTSGANVLTF.

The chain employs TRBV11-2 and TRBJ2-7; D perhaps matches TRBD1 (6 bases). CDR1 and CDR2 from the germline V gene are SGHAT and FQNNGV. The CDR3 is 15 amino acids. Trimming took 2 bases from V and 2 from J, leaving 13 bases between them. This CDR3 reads CASSLLLGGAYEQYF. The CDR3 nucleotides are TGTGCCAGCAGCTTACTACTAGGGGGTGCCTACGAGCAGTACTTC.

CDR3 sequence reads: CASSYWGRAGIGYTF. CDR3 nucleotides: TGTGCCAGCAGTTACTGGGGCAGGGCGGGGATTGGCTACACCTTC. The gene calls are TRBV6-6 and TRBJ1-2; tentatively, D is TRBD1 (5 bases). Germline CDR1 reads MNHNY; CDR2 reads SVGAGI (reference sequence). The V end was cut by 1 base, the J end by 7 bases, with 16 bases between. The CDR3 is 15 residues long.

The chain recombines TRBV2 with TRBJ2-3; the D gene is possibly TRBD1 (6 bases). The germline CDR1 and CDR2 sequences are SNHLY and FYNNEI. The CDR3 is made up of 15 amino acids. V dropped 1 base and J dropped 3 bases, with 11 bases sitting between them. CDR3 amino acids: CASSEVVRGTDTQYF. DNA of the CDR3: TGTGCCAGCAGTGAAGTGGTCAGGGGAACAGATACGCAGTATTTT. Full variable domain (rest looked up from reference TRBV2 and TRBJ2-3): EPEVTQTPSHQVTQMGQEVILRCVPISNHLYFYWYRQILGQKVEFLVSFYNNEISEKSEIFDDQFSVERPDGSNFTLKIRSTKLEDSAMYFCASSEVVRGTDTQYFGPGTRLTVL.

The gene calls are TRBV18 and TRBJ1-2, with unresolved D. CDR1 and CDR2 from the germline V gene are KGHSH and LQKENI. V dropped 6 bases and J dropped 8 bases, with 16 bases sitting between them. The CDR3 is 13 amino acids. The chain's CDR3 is CASSPFDVGGYTF. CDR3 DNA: TGTGCCAGCTCCCCCTTTGACGTGGGCGGCTACACCTTC.

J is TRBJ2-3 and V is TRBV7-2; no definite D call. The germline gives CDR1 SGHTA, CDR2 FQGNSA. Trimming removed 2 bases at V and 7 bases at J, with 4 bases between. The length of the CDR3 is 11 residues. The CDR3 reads CASSLMNTQYF. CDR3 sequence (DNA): TGTGCCAGCAGCTTAATGAATACGCAGTATTTT.

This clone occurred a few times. CDR3 amino acids: CASSQVGGLETQYF. CDR3 sequence (DNA): TGCGCCAGCAGCCAAGTTGGGGGATTGGAGACCCAGTACTTC. The chain combines TRBV4-3 with TRBJ2-5, with D perhaps assigned TRBD1 or TRBD2 (5 bases each). V shed 1 base and J shed 5 bases, with 11 bases lying between them. CDR3 length equals 14 residues. Germline CDR1 and CDR2: LGHNA and YSLEER.

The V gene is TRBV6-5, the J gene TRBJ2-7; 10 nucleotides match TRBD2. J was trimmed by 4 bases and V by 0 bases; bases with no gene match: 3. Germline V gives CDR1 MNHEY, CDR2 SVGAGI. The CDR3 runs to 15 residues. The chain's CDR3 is CASSYSGLAEYEQYF. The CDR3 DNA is TGTGCCAGCAGTTACTCTGGACTAGCGGAATACGAGCAGTACTTC.

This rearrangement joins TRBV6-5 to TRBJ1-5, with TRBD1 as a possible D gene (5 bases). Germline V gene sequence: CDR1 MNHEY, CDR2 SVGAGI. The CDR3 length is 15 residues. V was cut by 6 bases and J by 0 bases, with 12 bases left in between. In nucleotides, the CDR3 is TGTGCCAGCAGGCCCCCAGGGAGTAGCAATCAGCCCCAGCATTTT. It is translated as CASRPPGSSNQPQHF.

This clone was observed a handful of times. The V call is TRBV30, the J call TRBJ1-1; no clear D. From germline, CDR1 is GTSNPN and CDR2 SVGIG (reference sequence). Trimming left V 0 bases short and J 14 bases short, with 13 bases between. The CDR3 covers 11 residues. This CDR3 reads CAWSVVGLAFF. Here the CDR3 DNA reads TGTGCCTGGAGTGTCGTGGGATTGGCGTTCTTT.

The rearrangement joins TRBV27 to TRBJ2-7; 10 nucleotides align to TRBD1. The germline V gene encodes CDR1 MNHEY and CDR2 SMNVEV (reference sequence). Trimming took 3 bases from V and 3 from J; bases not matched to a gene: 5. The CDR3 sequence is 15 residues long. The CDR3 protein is CASSFWGTGVYEQYF. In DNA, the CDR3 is TGTGCCAGCAGTTTTTGGGGGACAGGGGTCTACGAGCAGTACTTC.

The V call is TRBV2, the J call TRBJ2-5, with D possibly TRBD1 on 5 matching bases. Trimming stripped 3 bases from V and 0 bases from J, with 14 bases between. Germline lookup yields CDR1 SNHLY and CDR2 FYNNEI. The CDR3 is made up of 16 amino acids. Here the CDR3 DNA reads TGTGCCAGCAGTGATCCCCGACAGTCGTACCAAGAGACCCAGTACTTC. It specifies CASSDPRQSYQETQYF. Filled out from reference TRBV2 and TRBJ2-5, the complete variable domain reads EPEVTQTPSHQVTQMGQEVILRCVPISNHLYFYWYRQILGQKVEFLVSFYNNEISEKSEIFDDQFSVERPDGSNFTLKIRSTKLEDSAMYFCASSDPRQSYQETQYFGPGTRLLVL.

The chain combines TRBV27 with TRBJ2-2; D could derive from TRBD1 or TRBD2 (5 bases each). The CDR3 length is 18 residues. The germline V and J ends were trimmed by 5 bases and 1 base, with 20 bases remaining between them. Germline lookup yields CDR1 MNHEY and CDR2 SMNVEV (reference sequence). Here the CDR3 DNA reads TGTGCCAGCAGTGACCCGGGACGGATGACCGTGAACACCGGGGAGCTGTTTTTT. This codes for CASSDPGRMTVNTGELFF.

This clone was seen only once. The CDR3 nucleotides are TGCGCCAGCTATCCGGGACAGGGTACAGATACGCAGTATTTT. It specifies CASYPGQGTDTQYF. The V and J genes are TRBV5-1 and TRBJ2-3; 9 bases are shared with TRBD1. V trimming: 7 bases; J trimming: 3 bases; junction bases outside the gene matches: 6. Per the germline V gene, CDR1 is SGHRS and CDR2 is YFSETQ. The CDR3 contains 14 residues.

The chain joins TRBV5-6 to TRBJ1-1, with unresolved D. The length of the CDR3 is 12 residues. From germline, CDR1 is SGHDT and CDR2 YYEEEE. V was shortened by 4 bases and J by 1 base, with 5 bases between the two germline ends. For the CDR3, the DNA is TGTGCCAGCAGCCCAAAGAACACTGAAGCTTTCTTT. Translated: CASSPKNTEAFF.